This passage covers 9 T cell receptor beta chains from one sample sequenced in a study of cytomegalovirus exposure and HLA in healthy donors. The table came from immunoSEQ multiplex PCR; TCRdb's copy has only in-frame clones and leaves some out. The sample has some 99,000 clones; almost 90% are singletons. The sequenced material came from PBMCs. Receptors originate from a young woman in good health and CMV-seronegative.

This clone was seen just once. V and J are TRBV4-3 and TRBJ2-7; D perhaps matches TRBD2 (5 bases). V was trimmed by 0 bases and J by 7 bases, leaving 10 bases between them. CDR1 LGHNA and CDR2 YSLEER come from the germline V gene. This CDR3 contains 13 residues. The CDR3 DNA reads as TGCGCCAGCAGCCAAGACTCGGGGTTAGAGCAGTACTTC. Amino acid sequence: CASSQDSGLEQYF.

The genes are TRBV2 and TRBJ2-7, with 7 bases matching TRBD1. The CDR3 has 16 amino acids. From germline, CDR1 is SNHLY and CDR2 FYNNEI. The junction had 12 bases not matched to a gene; V was cut back by 6 bases and J by 1 base. The CDR3 DNA reads as TGTGCCAGCAGCCCTCTAACCGGACAGGATTCCTACGAGCAGTACTTC. Its protein product is CASSPLTGQDSYEQYF.

The chain carries TRBV7-3 and TRBJ1-1; D is ambiguous. CDR3 length equals 13 residues. The V gene's germline CDR1 is SGHTA and CDR2 FQGTGA. The V gene lost 5 bases and the J gene lost 7 bases, with 14 bases spanning the gap. In nucleotides, the CDR3 is TGTGCCAGCAGCCCCAGTGTTAACGTTGAAGCTTTCTTT. This translates into CASSPSVNVEAFF.

The genes are TRBV27 and TRBJ2-7; TRBD2 agrees at 8 bases. J was trimmed by 5 bases and V by 9 bases; bases with no gene match: 12. This CDR3 is built from 14 residues. Per germline, CDR1 MNHEY and CDR2 SMNVEV (reference sequence). CDR3 loop: CASPSGGDFHEQYF. CDR3 in DNA: TGTGCCAGTCCCTCGGGGGGGGACTTCCACGAGCAGTACTTC.

This chain connects TRBV6-5 to TRBJ2-3; TRBD1 agrees at 12 bases. Germline V gene lookup returns CDR1 MNHEY and CDR2 SVGAGI. CDR3 length: 14 residues. Trimming removed 2 bases from V and 6 bases from J; junction bases left unmatched: 0. In DNA form, the CDR3 reads TGTGCCAGCAGTTACGGGACAGGGGGCGATACGCAGTATTTT. The encoded protein is CASSYGTGGDTQYF.

The rearrangement joins TRBV13 to TRBJ2-7, with 11 bases fitting TRBD1. CDR1 PRHDT and CDR2 FYEKMQ come from the germline V gene (reference sequence). The junction had 6 bases not matched to a gene; V was cut back by 3 bases and J by 2 bases. There are 16 residues in the CDR3. The CDR3 protein is CASSFRDRGVTYEQYF. DNA of the CDR3: TGTGCCAGCAGCTTCCGGGACAGGGGGGTAACCTACGAGCAGTACTTC.

This clone was seen just once. The CDR3 protein is CASSTASGSSYEQYF. For the CDR3, the DNA is TGTGCCAGCAGTACAGCTAGCGGGAGTAGTTACGAGCAGTACTTC. V usage is TRBV6-1 and J usage is TRBJ2-7, with TRBD2 matching over 10 bases. V lost 5 bases to trimming and J lost 4 bases; unmatched junction nucleotides: 8. There are 15 residues in the CDR3. From germline, CDR1 is MNHNS and CDR2 SASEGT.

The V call is TRBV30, the J call TRBJ1-2, with 12 bases aligning to TRBD1. Germline V lookup: CDR1 GTSNPN, CDR2 SVGIG (reference sequence). The CDR3 is 14 amino acids. V lost 5 bases, J lost 7 bases, and 8 bases stayed unmatched. The CDR3 protein is CAWALGTGGTGYTF. As DNA, the CDR3 is TGTGCCTGGGCCTTAGGGACAGGGGGCACTGGCTACACCTTC.

CDR3 sequence reads: CASSLPRQGRYEQYF. CDR3 nucleotides: TGTGCCAGCAGTTTACCACGACAGGGCAGGTACGAGCAGTACTTC. The genes are TRBV28 and TRBJ2-7, with 7 bases that match TRBD1. The CDR3 totals 15 residues. The trim removed 2 bases at V and 4 bases at J, leaving 8 bases unmatched. CDR1 and CDR2 (germline): MDHEN, SYDVKM.